This T cell receptor (beta chain) was documented in a study of T cell responses to AZD1222 COVID-19 vaccine. Study conclusions and caveats: Of spike-specific TCRs, nearly half reportedly target regions left unmutated in variants.

Germline V gene sequence: CDR1 SGHNT, CDR2 YYREEE (reference sequence). V lost 4 bases and J lost 3; bases outside the gene matches: 4. The CDR3 is 14 residues long. This table comes from immunoSEQ multiplex PCR, and its TCRdb copy is limited to in-frame clones, with some not included. The sample contains roughly 150,000 clones, 85% to 95% of which appear only once. For this clone: The antigen is undetermined.

The material sequenced was peripheral blood, taken on day 0 of AZD1222 vaccination. The chain carries TRBV5-4 and TRBJ2-7; 10 bases agree with TRBD1. This sequence originates from an adult in good health. The CDR3 bases are TGTGCCAGCAGCCCCGGGACAGGGGTCTACGAGCAGTACTTC. The encoded protein is CASSPGTGVYEQYF.